This TCR beta chain was captured in a study of immune reconstitution after stem cell transplant in scleroderma (dated by TCRdb to the late 2010s). Receptor libraries were prepared by RT-PCR. Sequencing used an Illumina MiSeq. Using fastp at Q25 and MiXCR, TCRdb reprocessed the public reads and kept productive beta chains. One record per CDR3 amino acid sequence lists the most common genes and DNA. Present in this sample are thousands of distinct CDR3 sequences, 8% to 9.5% of which were seen just once. Over 20% of the sample is taken by the ten largest. Trimming removed 1 base from V and 6 bases from J; the gene matches leave 5 bases unexplained. The CDR3 covers 14 residues, taking in both the cysteine and the phenylalanine. Of the read, only the CDR3 DNA is kept; its 42 bases are in frame from base 1. CDR1 and CDR2 are read off the germline V gene as SGHDT and YYEEEE. Based on its abundance in the sample, this clonotype is medium-sized (0.01 to 0.1%). This clone's antigen is unknown. Within one base of it there is no much larger clone, and no base qualities were kept.

This clonotype was sampled from a male donor with systemic sclerosis. This sample was gathered before or after autologous hematopoietic stem cell transplantation (not recorded which). Rearrangement joined TRBV5-6 to TRBJ1-2; the junction holds 8 bases that match TRBD1. The CDR3 reads CASSLSSGGDGYTF. The nucleotides are TGTGCCAGCAGCTTGTCGTCAGGGGGCGATGGCTACACCTTC.